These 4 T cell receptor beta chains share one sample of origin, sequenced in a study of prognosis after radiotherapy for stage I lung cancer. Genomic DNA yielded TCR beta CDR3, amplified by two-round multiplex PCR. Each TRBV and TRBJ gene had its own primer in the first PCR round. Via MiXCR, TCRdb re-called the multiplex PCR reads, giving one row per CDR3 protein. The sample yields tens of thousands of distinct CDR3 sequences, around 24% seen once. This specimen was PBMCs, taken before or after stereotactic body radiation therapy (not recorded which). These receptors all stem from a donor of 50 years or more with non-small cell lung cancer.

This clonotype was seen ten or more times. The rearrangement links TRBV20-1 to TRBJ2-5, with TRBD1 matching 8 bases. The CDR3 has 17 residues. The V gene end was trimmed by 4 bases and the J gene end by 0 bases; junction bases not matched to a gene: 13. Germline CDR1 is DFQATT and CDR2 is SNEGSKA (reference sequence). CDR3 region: CSAMGRGRFGYQETQYF. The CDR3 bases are TGCAGTGCTATGGGCAGGGGGCGGTTTGGGTACCAAGAGACCCAGTACTTC.

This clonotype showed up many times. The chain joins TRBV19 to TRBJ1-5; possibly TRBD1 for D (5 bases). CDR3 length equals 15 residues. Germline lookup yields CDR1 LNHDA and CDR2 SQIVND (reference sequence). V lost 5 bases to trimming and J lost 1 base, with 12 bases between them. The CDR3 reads CASSFRGDSNQPQHF. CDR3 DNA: TGTGCCAGTAGTTTTCGAGGGGACAGCAATCAGCCCCAGCATTTT.

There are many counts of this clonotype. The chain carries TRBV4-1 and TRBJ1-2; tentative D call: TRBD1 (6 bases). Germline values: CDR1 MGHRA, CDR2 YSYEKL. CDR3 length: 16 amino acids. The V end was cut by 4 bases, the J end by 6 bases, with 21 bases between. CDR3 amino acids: CASSRRDNPNGDGYTF. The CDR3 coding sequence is TGCGCCAGCAGCCGCCGGGACAACCCTAACGGGGATGGCTACACCTTC.

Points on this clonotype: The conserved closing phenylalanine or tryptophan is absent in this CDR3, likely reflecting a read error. The CDR3 loop reads CSARDTRGASCGYTS. CDR3 bases: TGCAGTGCTAGAGATACTCGGGGGGCGTCCTGTGGCTACACCTCC. This chain uses TRBV20-1 with TRBJ1-2; TRBD1 is a possible D gene (6 bases). Germline V gene lookup returns CDR1 DFQATT and CDR2 SNEGSKA (reference sequence). CDR3 size: 15 residues. The V and J ends lost 0 bases and 7 bases respectively, with 18 bases between them.